This T cell receptor (beta chain) was sequenced for a study of spatial heterogeneity in lung cancer. This clonotype was seen at least ten times. The CDR3 is 14 residues long. The V end lost 4 bases, the J end lost 0 bases, and 10 bases lay between the germline ends. Germline CDR1 and CDR2: SGDLS and YYNGEE. TCRdb recomputed calls from the 5' RACE reads with MiXCR, one row per CDR3 protein. Of some 6,900 distinct CDR3 sequences listed, approximately 4% are singletons. Indicated time point: sample taken at primary tumor resection. The study sequenced unsorted whole RNA from tumor, nontumor lung or frozen PBMC.

The gene calls are TRBV9 and TRBJ1-1; D is unclear. The clonotype was recovered from a female donor with early-stage non-small cell lung cancer. Sequencing was performed on normal lung tissue next to the tumor, taken at surgery. As DNA, the CDR3 is TGTGCCAGCAGCCCCCGTCAATTGAACACTGAAGCTTTCTTT. This encodes CASSPRQLNTEAFF.